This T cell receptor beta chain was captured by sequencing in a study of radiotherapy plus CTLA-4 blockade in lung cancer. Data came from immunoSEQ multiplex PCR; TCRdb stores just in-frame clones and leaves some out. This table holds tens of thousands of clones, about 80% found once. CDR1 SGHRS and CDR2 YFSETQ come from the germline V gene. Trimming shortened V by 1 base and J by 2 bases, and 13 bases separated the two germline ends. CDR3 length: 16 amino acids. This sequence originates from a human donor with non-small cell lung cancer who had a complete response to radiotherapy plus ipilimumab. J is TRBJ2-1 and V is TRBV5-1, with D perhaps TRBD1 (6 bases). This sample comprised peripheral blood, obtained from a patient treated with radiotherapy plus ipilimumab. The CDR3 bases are TGCGCCAGCAGCTTGCCGGGACACTTTACCTACAATGAGCAGTTCTTC. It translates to CASSLPGHFTYNEQFF.